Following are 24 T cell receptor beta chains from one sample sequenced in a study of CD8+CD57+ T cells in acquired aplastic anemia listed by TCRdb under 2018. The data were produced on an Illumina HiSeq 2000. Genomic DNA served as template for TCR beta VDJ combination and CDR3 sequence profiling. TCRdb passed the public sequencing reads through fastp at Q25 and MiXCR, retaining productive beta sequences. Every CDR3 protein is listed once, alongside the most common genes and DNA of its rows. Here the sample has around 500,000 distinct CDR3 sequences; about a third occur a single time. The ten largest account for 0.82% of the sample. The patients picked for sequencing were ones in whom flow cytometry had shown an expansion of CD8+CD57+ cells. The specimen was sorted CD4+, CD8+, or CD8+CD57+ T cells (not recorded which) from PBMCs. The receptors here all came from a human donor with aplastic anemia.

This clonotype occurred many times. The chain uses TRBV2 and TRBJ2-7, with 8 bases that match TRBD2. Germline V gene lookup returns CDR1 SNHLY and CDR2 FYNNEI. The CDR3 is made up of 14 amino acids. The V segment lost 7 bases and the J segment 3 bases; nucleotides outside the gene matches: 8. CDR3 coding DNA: TGTGCCAGCACCGCCAACCTAGCGGGCTACGAGCAGTACTTC. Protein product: CASTANLAGYEQYF.

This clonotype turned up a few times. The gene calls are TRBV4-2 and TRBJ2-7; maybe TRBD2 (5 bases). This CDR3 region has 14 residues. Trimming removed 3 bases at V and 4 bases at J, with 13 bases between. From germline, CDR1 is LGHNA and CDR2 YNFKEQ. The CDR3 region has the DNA TGTGCCAGCAGCCAGCGAGACGGGGAATACGAGCAGTACTTC. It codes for CASSQRDGEYEQYF.

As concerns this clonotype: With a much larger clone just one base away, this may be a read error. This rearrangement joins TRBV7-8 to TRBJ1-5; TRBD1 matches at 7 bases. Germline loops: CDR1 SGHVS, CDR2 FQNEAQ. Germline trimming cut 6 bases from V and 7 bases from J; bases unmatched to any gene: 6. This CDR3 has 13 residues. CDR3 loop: CASSSPQGQPQHF. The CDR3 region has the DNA TGTGCCAGCAGTTCCCCACAGGGGCAGCCCCAGCATTTT.

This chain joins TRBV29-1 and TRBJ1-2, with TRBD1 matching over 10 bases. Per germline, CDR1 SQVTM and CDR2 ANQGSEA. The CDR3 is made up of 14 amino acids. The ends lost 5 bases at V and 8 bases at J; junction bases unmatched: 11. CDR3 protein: CSVMGQGTADGYTF. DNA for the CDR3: TGCAGCGTTATGGGACAGGGGACCGCTGACGGCTACACCTTC.

The CDR3: CASSPPGGRNTGELFF. CDR3 DNA: TGTGCCAGCTCACCCCCCGGCGGGAGGAACACCGGGGAGCTGTTTTTT. The chain has TRBV18 and TRBJ2-2, with 7 bases aligning to TRBD2. Trimming at V came to 3 bases and at J to 1 base, leaving 5 bases not matched to a gene. This CDR3 is 16 amino acids long. Germline V gene data show CDR1 as KGHSH and CDR2 as LQKENI.

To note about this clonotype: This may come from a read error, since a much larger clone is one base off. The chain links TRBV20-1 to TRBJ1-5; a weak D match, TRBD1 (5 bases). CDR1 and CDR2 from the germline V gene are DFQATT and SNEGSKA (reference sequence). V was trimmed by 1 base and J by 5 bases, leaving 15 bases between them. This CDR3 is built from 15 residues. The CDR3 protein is CSARGAGRVDQPQHF. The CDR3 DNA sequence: TGCAGTGCTAGAGGCGCAGGGAGGGTGGATCAGCCCCAGCATTTT.

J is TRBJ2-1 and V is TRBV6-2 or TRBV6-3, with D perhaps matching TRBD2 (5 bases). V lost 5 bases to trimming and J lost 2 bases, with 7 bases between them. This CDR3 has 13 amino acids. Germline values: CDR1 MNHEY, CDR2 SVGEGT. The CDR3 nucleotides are TGTGCCAGCAGTCTAGCTCCCTACAATGAGCAGTTCTTC. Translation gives CASSLAPYNEQFF.

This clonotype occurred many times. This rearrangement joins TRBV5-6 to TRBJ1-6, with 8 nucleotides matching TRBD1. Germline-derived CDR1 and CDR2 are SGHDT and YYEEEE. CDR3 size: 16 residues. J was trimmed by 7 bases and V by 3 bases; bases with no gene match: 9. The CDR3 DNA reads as TGTGCCAGCAGCTCGCTCCGGACAGGGTCAAATTCACCCCTCCACTTT. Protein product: CASSSLRTGSNSPLHF.

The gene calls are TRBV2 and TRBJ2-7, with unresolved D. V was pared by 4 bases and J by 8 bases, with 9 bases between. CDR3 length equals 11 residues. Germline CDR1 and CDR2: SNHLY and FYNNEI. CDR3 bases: TGTGCCAGCAGTGTGTTAACCAAGCAGTACGTC. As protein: CASSVLTKQYV.

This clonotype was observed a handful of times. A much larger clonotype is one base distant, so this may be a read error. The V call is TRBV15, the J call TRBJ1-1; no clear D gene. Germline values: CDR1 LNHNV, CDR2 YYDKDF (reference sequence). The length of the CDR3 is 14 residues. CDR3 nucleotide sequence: TGTGCCACCAGCAGACCTCTCAGGAACACTGGAGCTTTCTTT. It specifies CATSRPLRNTGAFF.

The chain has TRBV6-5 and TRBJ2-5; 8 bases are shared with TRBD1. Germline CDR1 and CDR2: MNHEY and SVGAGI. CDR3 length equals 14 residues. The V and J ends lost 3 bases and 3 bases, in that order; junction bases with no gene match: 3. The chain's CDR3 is CASSYGQGKETQYF. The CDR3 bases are TGTGCCAGCAGTTATGGACAGGGCAAAGAGACCCAGTACTTC.

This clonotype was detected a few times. The CDR3 nucleotides are TGCAGTGCCCCCACAGGGGGCACTTATAATTCACCCCTCCACTTT. Protein: CSAPTGGTYNSPLHF. This sequence joins TRBV20-1 and TRBJ1-6; 9 nucleotides align to TRBD1. Germline V gene sequence: CDR1 DFQATT, CDR2 SNEGSKA (reference sequence). J lost 4 bases, V lost 6 bases, and 7 bases had no gene match. The CDR3 has 15 residues.

CDR3: CSAREGHMNTEAFF. The CDR3 DNA reads TGCAGTGCTAGAGAGGGGCACATGAACACTGAAGCTTTCTTT. V is TRBV20-1 and J is TRBJ1-1; possible D gene TRBD1, 5 bases. The V gene lost 0 bases and the J gene lost 0 bases, with 8 bases spanning the gap. Germline-derived CDR1 and CDR2 are DFQATT and SNEGSKA (reference sequence). This CDR3 comprises 14 residues.

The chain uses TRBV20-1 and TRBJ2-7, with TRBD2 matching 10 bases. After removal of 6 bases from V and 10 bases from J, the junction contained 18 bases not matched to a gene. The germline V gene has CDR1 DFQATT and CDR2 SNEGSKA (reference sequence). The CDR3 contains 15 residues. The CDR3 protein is CSAPPPSGGATGQYF. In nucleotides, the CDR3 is TGCAGTGCCCCGCCTCCCAGCGGGGGGGCTACGGGCCAGTACTTC.

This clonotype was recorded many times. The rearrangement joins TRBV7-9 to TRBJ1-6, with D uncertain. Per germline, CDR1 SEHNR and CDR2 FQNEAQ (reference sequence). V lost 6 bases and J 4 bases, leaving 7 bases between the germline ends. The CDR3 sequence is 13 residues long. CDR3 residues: CASRRGYNSPLHF. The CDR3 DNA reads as TGTGCCAGCAGACGGGGTTATAATTCACCCCTCCACTTT. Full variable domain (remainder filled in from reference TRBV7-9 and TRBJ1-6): DTGVSQNPRHKITKRGQNVTFRCDPISEHNRLYWYRQTLGQGPEFLTYFQNEAQLEKSRLLSDRFSAERPKGSFSTLEIQRTEQGDSAMYLCASRRGYNSPLHFGNGTRLTVT.

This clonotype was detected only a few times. The CDR3 here is CASSQDRGAQPQHF. In DNA, the CDR3 is TGCGCCAGCAGCCAAGATAGGGGGGCTCAGCCCCAGCATTTT. The rearrangement joins TRBV4-1 to TRBJ1-5; maybe TRBD1 (6 bases). Germline CDR1 MGHRA, CDR2 YSYEKL. The CDR3 is 14 residues long. V dropped 0 bases and J dropped 6 bases, with 9 bases sitting between them.

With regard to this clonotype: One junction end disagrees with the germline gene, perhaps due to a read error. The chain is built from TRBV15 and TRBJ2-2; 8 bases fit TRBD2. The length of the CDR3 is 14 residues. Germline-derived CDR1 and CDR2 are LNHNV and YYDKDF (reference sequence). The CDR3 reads CATSPTGGAGELFF. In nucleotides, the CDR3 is TGTGCCACCAGCCCTACGGGAGGGGCCGGGGAGCTGTTCTTT.

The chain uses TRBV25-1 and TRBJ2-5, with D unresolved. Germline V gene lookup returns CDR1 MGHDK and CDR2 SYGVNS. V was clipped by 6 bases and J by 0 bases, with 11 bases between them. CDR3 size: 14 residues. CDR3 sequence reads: CASSPDTYQETQYF. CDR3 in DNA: TGTGCCAGCAGCCCAGACACTTACCAAGAGACCCAGTACTTC.

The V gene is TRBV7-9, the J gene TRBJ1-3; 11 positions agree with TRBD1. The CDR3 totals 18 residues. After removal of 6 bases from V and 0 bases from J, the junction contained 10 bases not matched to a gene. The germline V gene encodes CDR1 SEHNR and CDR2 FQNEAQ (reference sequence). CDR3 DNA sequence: TGTGCCAGCAGATCCACCCGGGACAGGGGGATCTCTGGAAACACCATATATTTT. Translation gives CASRSTRDRGISGNTIYF.

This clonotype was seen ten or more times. The DNA of the CDR3 is TGTGCCAGCAGCGAAAACAGGGGTGGGGCAGATACGCAGTATTTT. It codes for CASSENRGGADTQYF. The chain employs TRBV12-3 or TRBV12-4 and TRBJ2-3; 7 bases map to TRBD1. V shed 6 bases and J 4 bases; nucleotides not matched to a gene: 10. This CDR3 spans 15 amino acids.

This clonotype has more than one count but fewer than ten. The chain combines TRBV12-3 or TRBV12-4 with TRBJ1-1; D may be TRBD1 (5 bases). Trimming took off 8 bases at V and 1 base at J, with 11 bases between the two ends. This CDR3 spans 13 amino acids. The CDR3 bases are TGTGCCAGCCAGTTACAGGCGAACACTGAAGCTTTCTTT. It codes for CASQLQANTEAFF.

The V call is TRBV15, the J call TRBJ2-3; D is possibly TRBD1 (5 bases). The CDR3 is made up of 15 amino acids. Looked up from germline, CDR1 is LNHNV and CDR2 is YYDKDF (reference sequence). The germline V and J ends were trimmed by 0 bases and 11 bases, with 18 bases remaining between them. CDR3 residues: CATSRDSPPGYEQYF. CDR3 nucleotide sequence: TGTGCCACCAGCAGAGACTCGCCTCCAGGGTACGAGCAGTATTTT.

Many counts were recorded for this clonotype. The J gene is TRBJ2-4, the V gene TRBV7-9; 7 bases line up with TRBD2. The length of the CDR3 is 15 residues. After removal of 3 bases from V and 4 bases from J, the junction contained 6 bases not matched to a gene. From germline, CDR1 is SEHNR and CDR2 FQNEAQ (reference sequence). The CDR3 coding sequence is TGTGCCAGCAGCTTCTGGGGGGAGGGAAAAAACATTCAGTACTTC. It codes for CASSFWGEGKNIQYF. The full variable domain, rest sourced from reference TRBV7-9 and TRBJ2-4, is DTGVSQNPRHKITKRGQNVTFRCDPISEHNRLYWYRQTLGQGPEFLTYFQNEAQLEKSRLLSDRFSAERPKGSFSTLEIQRTEQGDSAMYLCASSFWGEGKNIQYFGAGTRLSVL.

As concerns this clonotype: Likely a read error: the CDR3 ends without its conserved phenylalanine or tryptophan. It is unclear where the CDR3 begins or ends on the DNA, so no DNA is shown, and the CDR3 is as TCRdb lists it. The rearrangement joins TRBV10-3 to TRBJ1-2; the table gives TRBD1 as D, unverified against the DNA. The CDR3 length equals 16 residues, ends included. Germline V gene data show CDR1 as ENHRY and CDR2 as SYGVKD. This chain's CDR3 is CAISEPSIGGDYGYAL.